This T cell receptor beta chain was obtained from a study of T-cell reconstitution after alpha-beta-depleted transplantation in children. This clonotype has a count of ten or more. Its antigen is undetermined. Overall study results and limits: T-cell numbers and diversity, one year after transplant, stemmed largely from T cells that were newly produced. Some patients showed high day-60 TCRbeta diversity, which derived from surviving recipient T cells and thymic progenitors. Two months or so post-transplant, alpha-beta T cells reportedly derived from several hundred expanded graft clones.

V lost 5 bases and J 5 bases, leaving 9 bases between the germline ends. The CDR3 loop spans 11 amino acids. Germline V lookup: CDR1 DFQATT, CDR2 SNEGSKA (reference sequence). Unique molecular identifiers featured in how the TCRbeta library was prepared. One entry per CDR3 protein, called by TCRdb with MiXCR from the PCR reads. The table records around 100,000 distinct CDR3 sequences, approximately 6% of them present only once. The origin of this receptor is a female patient aged 2 to 10 who had a stem cell transplant for Fanconi anemia, so the T cells may come from the graft donor. The material was PBMCs, mostly from graft donor cells, obtained 60 days after TCRalphabeta/CD19-depleted stem cell transplant. This chain uses TRBV20-1 with TRBJ2-5; the D gene is possibly TRBD2 (6 bases). The CDR3 bases are TGCAGTGCTTCTAGCGATGAGACCCAGTACTTC. Translating it yields CSASSDETQYF.